A single T cell receptor (beta chain) is shown here with its context. Its specific antigen is unknown. It has no much larger one-base neighbor in the sample; base qualities were not kept. This record comes from a study of CD8 T cells in Susac syndrome (dated by TCRdb to between 2018 and 2020). Study-level background: Repertoire sequencing was used to test whether CD8+ T cell activation and differentiation in Susac syndrome was antigen driven. What the research found in general, with its limitations: The number of individuals in the TCR sequencing and HLA analysis was recognized as being relatively small.

The CDR3 numbers 14 residues from cysteine through phenylalanine. The DNA shown is the 42-base CDR3, in frame from base 1. Per the germline V gene, SGDLS is the CDR1 and YYNGEE is the CDR2. V and J are trimmed by 4 bases and 2 bases, and the gene matches miss 2 bases of the junction. Peripheral blood CD8+ and CD4+ T cells from healthy donors, Susac syndrome patients and multiple sclerosis patients were profiled using high-throughput TCR beta sequencing. Multiple sclerosis controls were treatment-naive patients with stable or active relapsing-remitting disease fulfilling revised McDonald criteria. Bulk CD8+ and CD4+ T cells were purified by magnetic negative isolation, whereas CD8+ TEMRA cells were enriched by FACS. Blood was drawn into EDTA tubes, processed within 24 hours, and PBMCs were isolated by density gradient centrifugation. PBMCs intended for TCR sequencing were cryopreserved in liquid nitrogen and were subsequently thawed in a 37 degrees C water bath. The sorted or isolated CD4+, CD8+ and CD8+ TEMRA cells had a purity of 90% or higher.

RNA was extracted using the RNeasy kit, and about 0.5 to 1 ug of the RNA was reverse transcribed with random hexamers. TCR beta CDR3 regions were amplified with the immunoSEQ multiplex PCR assay covering 54 Vbeta and 13 Jbeta segments. PCR amplification bias was corrected by using a synthetic template baseline for primer optimization and computational correction. In the original analysis: Reads were annotated to V, D and J genes per IMGT and analyzed with immunoSEQ Analyzer, keeping only productive sequences. Clonality was computed as one minus Shannon entropy normalized by log2 of the number of productive unique sequences. For each patient and control, public and private clones were evaluated within the 100 most prevalent clones. Susac-specific clones were defined as absent from healthy and MS cohorts, around 980 published viral clones and other ImmuneACCESS disease sequences. TCRdb cleaned the public reads at Q25 with fastp, built clones with MiXCR and kept in-frame beta chains. Each entry merges the rows of one CDR3 protein and shows their most common DNA and genes. TCRdb assigned the V and J calls; the authors' analysis was not used. The sample table shows 150,000 to 200,000 distinct CDR3 sequences, and approximately 93% are seen once. The ten largest clones represent 0.09% to 0.1% of the sample.

The sample consisted of CD4+ T cells from PBMCs. The TCR sequence derives from a human donor with multiple sclerosis. The V and J segments used are TRBV9 and TRBJ2-1; the central 8 bases match TRBD2. The bases read TGTGCCAGCAGCCTCGGGAGGGCCTACAATGAGCAGTTCTTC. This yields the protein CASSLGRAYNEQFF.